This is a list of T cell receptor beta chains from one sample in a study of T cells in Graves' hyperthyroidism and ophthalmopathy. One entry per CDR3 protein results from TCRdb running MiXCR on the multiplex PCR reads. Of about 740,000 distinct CDR3 sequences detected, 14% appear once; the ten largest clones hold 10%. Sequencing was done on a sample of blood. All receptors derive from a woman younger than 35 with Graves' hyperthyroidism. Each CDR3 is given with its conserved first and last residue. D genes are given only for firm matches. Size is stated for part of the rows, as once, few or many counts, or as a class when the clone is expanded.

>.|TRBV7-3|.|TRBJ2-1
TGTGCCAGCAGCTTAAATCTCGGGAGCCCTTACAATGAGCAGTTCTTC
CASSLNLGSPYNEQFF
>many|TRBV20-1|.|TRBJ2-7
TGCAGTGCGATTCCGCCGGGACTCCGCTACGAGCAGTACTTC
CSAIPPGLRYEQYF
>few|TRBV9|TRBD1|TRBJ2-3
TGTGCCAGCAGCGCAAGGACAGGGGGCAGCAGCACAGATACGCAGTATTTT
CASSARTGGSSTDTQYF
>few|TRBV9|.|TRBJ1-1
TGTGCCAGCAGCGTCTCGGACGGGAACACTGAAGCTTTCTTT
CASSVSDGNTEAFF
>few|TRBV20-1|.|TRBJ1-3
TGCAGTGCTAGAGGTCGTGTCTTCGTAGAAAACACCATATATTTT
CSARGRVFVENTIYF
>many|TRBV27|.|TRBJ2-1
TGTGCCAGCCGAGGTATCGGCTCCTACAATGAGCAGTTCTTC
CASRGIGSYNEQFF
>few|TRBV20-1|TRBD2|TRBJ2-7
TGCAGTGCTAGAGACCACACCGGGACTAGCGGGAGGTGGACCTACGAGCAGTACTTC
CSARDHTGTSGRWTYEQYF
>few|TRBV4-2|TRBD2|TRBJ2-3
TGTGCCAGCAGCCAAGGCCTACAGCGGGAGATGACGCAGTATTTT
CASSQGLQREMTQYF
>.|TRBV10-2|TRBD1|TRBJ1-2
TGCGCCAGCAGTGGTCCCCTCCAGGGGACAGGGCCTCGCGGCTACACCTTC
CASSGPLQGTGPRGYTF
>.|TRBV6-4|.|TRBJ1-5
TGTGCCAGCAGTGACTCCATGGCAGGGGAAGGCAGGGGTAAGCCCCAGCATTTT
CASSDSMAGEGRGKPQHF
>many|TRBV2|TRBD1|TRBJ1-2
TGTGCCAGCAGTGAAGCCTGGACAGGGAAGGATGGCTACACCTTC
CASSEAWTGKDGYTF
>many|TRBV11-2|TRBD1|TRBJ1-1
TGTGCCAGCAGCAGGCAGGACAGGTTGGGGAACACTGAAGCTTTCTTT
CASSRQDRLGNTEAFF
>few|TRBV7-2|TRBD2|TRBJ2-3
TGTGCCAGCAGCTTACACCCCCCCGCAGCGGGAGGCCCCTTAGGTACAGATACGCAGTATTTT
CASSLHPPAAGGPLGTDTQYF
>few|TRBV28|.|TRBJ1-3
TGTGCCAGCAGCCGCGTTGCGGGCTCTGGAAACACCATATATTTT
CASSRVAGSGNTIYF
>.|TRBV25-1|.|TRBJ1-4
TGTGCCAGCAGTGATCCCCTAGCCGGGGAAAAACTGTTTTTT
CASSDPLAGEKLFF
>few|TRBV30|.|TRBJ2-6
TGTGCCTGGAGTGATCCGGGCTCTGGGGCCAACGTCCTGACTTTC
CAWSDPGSGANVLTF
>.|TRBV3-1|.|TRBJ2-7
TGTGCCAGCAGCCGATTATCCTACGAGCAGTGCTTC
CASSRLSYEQCF
>few|TRBV15|.|TRBJ2-7
TGTGCCACCAGCAGAGATGGAGGCAGGACTTACTACGAGCAGTACTTC
CATSRDGGRTYYEQYF
>few|TRBV14|.|TRBJ2-7
TGTGCCAGCAGCGGATATGTTGACAGTTCCTACGAGCAGTACTTC
CASSGYVDSSYEQYF
>many|TRBV28|.|TRBJ2-7
TGTGCCAGCAGCCAAATAGGGATCCACGAGCAGTACTTC
CASSQIGIHEQYF
>.|TRBV4-1|TRBD2|TRBJ2-1
TGCGCCAGCAGCCAAGGAGCATATAGCGGGATAGGGGGGAGGACCTACAATGAGCAGTTCTTC
CASSQGAYSGIGGRTYNEQFF
>.|TRBV28|.|TRBJ2-2
TGTGCCAGCAGTCCAGGACCTATGAACACCGGGGAGCTGTTTTTT
CASSPGPMNTGELFF
>.|TRBV14|.|TRBJ2-2
TGTGCCAGCAGCCATCCCGACGGGAAAACCACCGGGGAGCTGTTTTTT
CASSHPDGKTTGELFF
>.|TRBV29-1|.|TRBJ1-2
TGCAGCGTTGGGGGGGGGAGCAGGGGCTACACCTTC
CSVGGGSRGYTF
>many|TRBV7-3|.|TRBJ1-1
TGTGCCAGCAGCCGTGTTGGGAACACTGAAGCTTTCTTT
CASSRVGNTEAFF
>.|TRBV6-1|TRBD2|TRBJ2-5
TGTGCCAGCAGTGACCCCAGCGGGAGTGAAGAGACCCAGTACTTC
CASSDPSGSEETQYF
>.|TRBV12-3/TRBV12-4|TRBD1|TRBJ1-5
TGTGCCAGCAGTCTCTGGGACAGGGGCGATCAGCCCCAGCATTTT
CASSLWDRGDQPQHF
>many|TRBV11-2|.|TRBJ1-5
TGTGCCAGCAGCTTAGAGCGTAAGGCCAGGGAGGGTCAGCCCCAGCATTTT
CASSLERKAREGQPQHF
>.|TRBV10-3|.|TRBJ2-3
TGTGCCATCAGTGGGTTAGTTGCCACAGATACGCAGTATTTT
CAISGLVATDTQYF
>.|TRBV15|.|TRBJ1-1
TGTGCCACCAGCAGTAGGGGAACAGATAACGCTTTCTTT
CATSSRGTDNAFF
>few|TRBV27|.|TRBJ1-6
TGTGCCAGCAGTTTACCTCCCACAAGGGGGAATTCACCCCTCCACTTT
CASSLPPTRGNSPLHF
>.|TRBV19|TRBD2|TRBJ2-7
TGTGCCAGTAGTCCCGCCCTGGCTAGCGGGAGCACCGAGCAGTACTTC
CASSPALASGSTEQYF
>.|TRBV5-1|.|TRBJ1-1
TGCGCCAGCAGCTTACAGGTTTCGAACACTGAAGCTTTCTTT
CASSLQVSNTEAFF
>.|TRBV5-1|.|TRBJ1-2
TGCGCCAGCAGCTGGGGCCCCTCTACTGGGACCCCGGCTGGCTACACCTTC
CASSWGPSTGTPAGYTF
>many|TRBV2|.|TRBJ1-1
TGTGCCAGCAGTCCGGCGGAAACTGAAGCTTTCTTT
CASSPAETEAFF
>many|TRBV6-1|.|TRBJ1-1
TGTGCTATCAGGCGGAGGACCAACACTGAAGCTTTCTTT
CAIRRRTNTEAFF
>many|TRBV6-5|TRBD1|TRBJ2-3
TGTGCCAGCAGTTATGCCGGGACAGGGGGAGGTTTAGGCGATACGCAGTATTTT
CASSYAGTGGGLGDTQYF
>many|TRBV12-3/TRBV12-4|TRBD2|TRBJ2-5
TGTGCCAGCAGTCTCGAGGGGCTAGCGGGACAAGAGACCCAGTACTTC
CASSLEGLAGQETQYF
>few|TRBV7-9|TRBD1|TRBJ2-7
TGTGCCAGCGGTCGGACAGGGAGGAACGAGCAGTACTTC
CASGRTGRNEQYF
>many|TRBV6-2/TRBV6-3|.|TRBJ2-1
TGTGCCAGCAGTTACACTGGACTTTTCAATGAGCAGTTCTTC
CASSYTGLFNEQFF
>few|TRBV20-1|.|TRBJ2-7
TGCAGTGCGTCGGACGGAAGGCCCTACGAGCAGTACTTC
CSASDGRPYEQYF
>many|TRBV24-1|.|TRBJ2-5
TGTGCCACCAGTGTCGAACACGGGGGATTGCAAGAGACCCAGTACTTC
CATSVEHGGLQETQYF
>many|TRBV20-1|.|TRBJ1-3
TGCAGTGCTTTCCTCCCCTCTGGAAACACCATATATTTT
CSAFLPSGNTIYF
>many|TRBV30|TRBD1|TRBJ1-1
TGTGCCTGGAGTGTTGGGACAGGGTCGGGAGCTTTCTTT
CAWSVGTGSGAFF
>.|TRBV5-4|.|TRBJ2-7
TGTGCCAGCAGCCCCGGGTGGAGTTTAGGTTTTGCCGAGCAGTACTTC
CASSPGWSLGFAEQYF
>many|TRBV10-3|TRBD2|TRBJ2-7
TGTGCCATCAGTGGGGCGGGACTAGCGGCCTACGAGCAGTACTTC
CAISGAGLAAYEQYF
>many|TRBV7-2|.|TRBJ2-7
TGTGCCAGCAGACGCGGGAACGAGGTCCCGGTCGAGCAGTACTTC
CASRRGNEVPVEQYF
>few|TRBV7-3|.|TRBJ2-1
TGTGCCAGCAGTAAACAGCCCGGGACCAATGGGCAGTTCTTC
CASSKQPGTNGQFF
>many|TRBV9|TRBD2|TRBJ2-7
TGTGCCAGCAGCGTAGCCGATAGCGGGTACGAGCAGTACTTC
CASSVADSGYEQYF
>.|TRBV2|.|TRBJ1-3
TGTGCCAGCCCAGGGACGGAGTCAGGCACCATATATTTT
CASPGTESGTIYF
>many|TRBV30|.|TRBJ1-1
TGTGCCTGGAAGGGCCGGGACTCCACTGAAGCTTTCTTT
CAWKGRDSTEAFF
>once|TRBV18|.|TRBJ1-2
TGTGCCAGCTCACCCGCCAGGCTACCATACTCTCAACTATCCGTTATGTTCCGTGGCTACACCTTC
CASSPARLPYSQLSVMFRGYTF
>few|TRBV4-1|.|TRBJ2-4
TGCGCCAGCAGCCAGGTATCGTGGACAGAGAAAAACATTCAGTACTTC
CASSQVSWTEKNIQYF
>few|TRBV6-1|.|TRBJ2-1
TGTGCCAGCAGCTTGTCTCGACAGGACTATACGTTCTTC
CASSLSRQDYTFF
>few|TRBV7-2|.|TRBJ2-5
TGTGCCAGCAGCTTAAGACTAAGTAAGACCCAGTACTTC
CASSLRLSKTQYF
>few|TRBV5-1|.|TRBJ2-6
TGCGCCAGCAGCTCCGGGCAGGGCGGTGGGGCCAACGTCCTGACTTTC
CASSSGQGGGANVLTF
>.|TRBV18|.|TRBJ2-1
TGTGCCAGCTCACCACGAGGTCTCGATGGGCAGTTCTTC
CASSPRGLDGQFF
>few|TRBV6-1|TRBD1|TRBJ1-2
TGTGCCAGCAGTGAGTTTTACCGGGACAGGCTCTATGGCTACACCTTC
CASSEFYRDRLYGYTF
>.|TRBV6-2/TRBV6-3|.|TRBJ2-1
TGTGCCAGCAGGGGAGGCGGAGCGGTTCTGAATGAGCAGTTCTTC
CASRGGGAVLNEQFF